These T cell receptor beta chains were read from a single sample in a study of blood T cells in healthy people across ages. Using its own MiXCR run on the 5' RACE reads, TCRdb lists one record per CDR3 protein. The table lists around 1,900,000 distinct CDR3 sequences, approximately 40% of them singletons. Input material: blood. All receptors come from a human donor in good health. Each CDR3 is given with its conserved first and last residue. A D gene is named only where the DNA matches it firmly. Clone size appears in some rows only: once, few, many, or a class for an expanded clone.

j_call d_call clone_size v_call cdr3_aa cdr3_nt
TRBJ1-1 TRBD1 NA TRBV7-9 CASSPTARTGDTEAFF TGTGCCAGCAGCCCGACCGCCCGGACAGGGGACACTGAAGCTTTCTTT
TRBJ2-3 NA NA TRBV9 CASSVAGSRSTDTQYF TGTGCCAGCAGCGTAGCGGGCTCCCGGAGCACAGATACGCAGTATTTT
TRBJ1-1 NA NA TRBV6-5 CASSYESNTEAFF TGTGCCAGCAGTTACGAGTCCAACACTGAAGCTTTCTTT
TRBJ1-1 NA NA TRBV5-1 CASSLDWGAETEAFF TGCGCCAGCAGCTTGGATTGGGGAGCAGAGACTGAAGCTTTCTTT
TRBJ2-5 NA NA TRBV3-1 CASSQHFQETQYF TGTGCCAGCAGCCAGCACTTCCAAGAGACCCAGTACTTC
TRBJ1-2 NA few TRBV4-1 CASSPTEVHYGYTF TGCGCCAGCAGCCCGACAGAGGTTCACTATGGCTACACCTTC
TRBJ2-7 TRBD2 NA TRBV12-3/TRBV12-4 CASSSGGSFYEQYF TGTGCCAGCAGTTCGGGGGGGTCCTTCTACGAGCAGTACTTC
TRBJ1-1 NA NA TRBV29-1 CSFSLGGTEAFF TGCAGCTTCTCCCTGGGAGGCACTGAAGCTTTCTTT
TRBJ1-1 NA NA TRBV7-8 CASSLFTGTEAFF TGTGCCAGCAGCTTGTTCACGGGGACTGAAGCTTTCTTT
TRBJ1-2 NA NA TRBV7-2 CASSFRDTLNYGYTF TGTGCCAGCAGCTTTCGGGACACATTAAACTATGGCTACACCTTC
TRBJ2-4 TRBD1 NA TRBV10-3 CAIGDRDQYF TGTGCCATCGGGGACAGGGATCAATACTTC
TRBJ2-3 TRBD2 many TRBV7-2 CASSFSGGAADTQYF TGTGCCAGCAGTTTTAGCGGGGGGGCCGCAGATACGCAGTATTTT
TRBJ1-4 NA many TRBV15 CATSLDRAEKLFF TGTGCCACCAGCTTGGACCGAGCGGAAAAACTGTTTTTT
TRBJ1-2 TRBD1 NA TRBV7-2 CASSDRGLWGYTF TGTGCCAGCAGCGACAGGGGTTTGTGGGGCTACACCTTC
TRBJ2-7 TRBD2 NA TRBV7-2 CASSFAGGHEQYF TGTGCCAGCAGCTTTGCGGGAGGGCACGAGCAGTACTTC
TRBJ2-7 TRBD1 NA TRBV7-2 CTSSSTGVNVYEQYF TGTACCAGCAGCTCTACAGGGGTTAACGTGTACGAGCAGTACTTC
TRBJ2-1 TRBD2 NA TRBV6-6 CASSSKRGGLSLGQFF TGTGCCAGCAGCTCAAAGCGGGGGGGCCTTTCTTTGGGGCAGTTCTTC
TRBJ2-2 NA NA TRBV9 CASSLDHTGELFF TGTGCCAGCAGCCTCGATCACACCGGGGAGCTGTTTTTT
TRBJ1-1 TRBD1 few TRBV25-1 CAIRGGAGTEAFF TGTGCCATCAGGGGGGGCGCGGGGACTGAAGCTTTCTTT
TRBJ2-3 TRBD2 NA TRBV11-2 CASSLGGADQDTQYF TGTGCCAGCAGCTTGGGAGGGGCAGATCAAGATACGCAGTATTTT
TRBJ1-1 NA NA TRBV20-1 CSARAQPLGEAFF TGCAGTGCTAGAGCGCAGCCCCTGGGTGAAGCTTTCTTT
TRBJ2-7 NA NA TRBV5-1 CASSLEGKGPYEQYF TGCGCCAGCAGCTTGGAGGGTAAGGGGCCGTACGAGCAGTACTTC
TRBJ2-7 NA few TRBV5-1 CASSLTASAIHEQYF TGCGCCAGCAGCTTGACGGCTAGCGCTATCCACGAGCAGTACTTC
TRBJ1-2 NA few TRBV4-3 CASSQGRNSAGYTF TGCGCCAGCAGCCAGGGGAGAAACAGCGCGGGCTACACCTTC
TRBJ2-1 NA NA TRBV20-1 CSASSPDHLDNEQFF TGCAGTGCTTCTAGTCCGGACCATTTAGACAATGAGCAGTTCTTC
TRBJ1-2 TRBD1 NA TRBV10-3 CAISVTGDLSGYTF TGTGCCATCAGTGTGACAGGGGATTTGAGTGGCTACACCTTC
TRBJ2-7 NA few TRBV5-6 CASSLLAVASYEQYF NA
TRBJ2-5 TRBD2 NA TRBV4-3 CASSRQGLGEETQYF TGCGCCAGCAGCCGGCAGGGACTAGGGGAAGAGACCCAGTACTTC
TRBJ1-3 NA few TRBV7-6 CASSLEIAGAPSGNTIYF TGTGCCAGCAGCTTAGAGATCGCGGGGGCCCCCAGTGGAAACACCATATATTTT
TRBJ1-4 NA few TRBV7-9 CASSLYQGNEKLFF TGTGCCAGCAGCTTATACCAGGGAAATGAAAAACTGTTTTTT
TRBJ1-2 TRBD1 NA TRBV30 CACRTGARYGYTF TGTGCCTGCAGGACAGGGGCTAGATATGGCTACACCTTC
TRBJ2-7 NA NA TRBV20-1 CSAERTEQYF TGCAGTGCTGAACGTACTGAGCAGTACTTC
TRBJ2-3 NA NA TRBV10-3 CAISAGPSTDTQYF TGTGCCATCAGTGCAGGACCTAGCACAGATACGCAGTATTTT
TRBJ2-7 TRBD1 NA TRBV28 CASVDRATYEQYF TGTGCCAGCGTCGACAGGGCTACCTACGAGCAGTACTTC
TRBJ2-7 NA NA TRBV12-3/TRBV12-4 CASSNTGQGYEQYF TGTGCCAGCAGTAATACCGGGCAGGGCTACGAACAGTACTTC
TRBJ1-6 NA few TRBV20-1 CSATKENYNSPLHF TGCAGTGCTACAAAAGAGAACTATAATTCACCCCTCCACTTT
TRBJ2-7 NA NA TRBV5-5 CASSTTETGSYEQYF TGTGCCAGCAGCACGACCGAAACGGGCTCCTACGAGCAGTACTTC
TRBJ2-5 TRBD1 NA TRBV7-2 CASSARTGWQETQYF TGTGCCAGCAGCGCCCGGACAGGGTGGCAAGAGACCCAGTACTTC
TRBJ2-7 TRBD1 NA TRBV6-5 CASSYIWTGSFYEQYF TGTGCCAGCAGTTATATTTGGACAGGGAGTTTCTACGAGCAGTACTTC
TRBJ1-5 NA NA TRBV7-2 CASSLVGDGNQPQHF TGTGCCAGCAGCTTAGTAGGGGACGGCAATCAGCCCCAGCATTTT
TRBJ2-5 TRBD2 NA TRBV3-1 CASSHRPTSGVGETQYF TGTGCCAGCAGCCACCGTCCGACTAGCGGGGTGGGCGAGACCCAGTACTTC
TRBJ2-2 TRBD1 NA TRBV4-1 CASSLGQGARGELFF TGCGCCAGCAGCCTCGGACAGGGGGCGCGGGGGGAGCTGTTTTTT
TRBJ1-1 NA NA TRBV7-9 CASRVGGNLTEAFF TGTGCCAGCAGGGTAGGAGGGAACCTTACTGAAGCTTTCTTT
TRBJ1-1 NA NA TRBV29-1 CSAMGAGDEAFF TGCAGCGCCATGGGGGCGGGAGATGAAGCTTTCTTT
TRBJ2-5 TRBD1 NA TRBV6-2/TRBV6-3 CASGYRGLQVTQYF TGTGCCAGCGGATACAGGGGATTGCAGGTGACCCAGTACTTC
TRBJ2-1 TRBD1 NA TRBV4-3 CASSQTGTGRQQFF TGCGCCAGCAGCCAAACCGGGACAGGGAGACAGCAGTTCTTC
TRBJ1-6 NA many TRBV12-3/TRBV12-4 CASSRDRGSPLHF TGTGCCAGCAGCCGCGACAGAGGATCACCCCTCCACTTT
TRBJ1-4 NA NA TRBV20-1 CSARDRIFEGEKLFF TGCAGTGCTAGAGATCGAATATTTGAGGGTGAAAAACTGTTTTTT
TRBJ2-2 NA few TRBV15 CATSRDRRNTGELFF TGTGCCACCAGCAGAGATCGGAGGAACACCGGGGAGCTGTTTTTT
TRBJ2-5 NA NA TRBV6-1 CASSKPRSIGETQYF TGTGCCAGCTCAAAACCCAGATCAATCGGGGAGACCCAGTACTTC
TRBJ2-1 NA NA TRBV15 CATRTFSGPENEQFF NA
TRBJ1-5 TRBD1 NA TRBV6-6 CASSTQGGNQPQHF TGTGCCAGCAGTACACAGGGGGGGAATCAGCCCCAGCATTTT
TRBJ2-5 NA NA TRBV6-2/TRBV6-3 CASSYSIGSSTSGEQYF TGTGCCAGCAGTTACTCGATCGGTTCTTCCACCTCGGGGGAGCAGTACTTC